This is a list of T cell receptor beta chains from one sample in a study of neoadjuvant anti-PD-1 for oral cavity cancer. Repertoires were generated with immunoSEQ multiplex PCR, while TCRdb's copy carries only in-frame clones and drops some. The sample lists approximately 15,000 clones, around 74% seen once, with about 3% in the top ten. The material sequenced was PBMCs, taken after nivolumab (anti-PD-1) treatment. The receptors here all came from a person aged 35 to 85 with oral cavity squamous cell carcinoma. CDR3s include the opening cysteine and the closing phenylalanine or tryptophan. D genes are given only for firm matches. A clone size is listed for some rows: how often the clone was seen (once, few, many), or a class if it is expanded.

J gene | V gene | clone size | D gene | CDR3 protein | CDR3 DNA
TRBJ2-5 | TRBV7-3 | few | TRBD1 | CASSKGQTQETQYF | TGTGCCAGCAGCAAGGGACAGACACAAGAGACCCAGTACTTC
TRBJ1-5 | TRBV2 | NA | NA | CASSSGGSQPQHF | TGTGCCAGCAGTAGCGGCGGAAGTCAGCCCCAGCATTTT
TRBJ1-1 | TRBV5-1 | NA | NA | CASTQDELRTEAFF | TGCGCCAGCACCCAGGACGAATTACGAACTGAAGCTTTCTTT
TRBJ2-4 | TRBV10-3 | few | TRBD1 | CAISESNEGANIQYF | TGTGCCATCAGTGAGTCGAATGAGGGGGCAAACATTCAGTACTTC
TRBJ2-7 | TRBV14 | NA | NA | CASSPRRTYEQYF | TGTGCCAGCAGCCCCCGACGGACCTACGAGCAGTACTTC
TRBJ2-1 | TRBV6-5 | NA | NA | CASSLLGNEQFF | TGTGCCAGCAGCCTTCTGGGCAATGAGCAGTTCTTC
TRBJ2-7 | TRBV27 | NA | TRBD2 | CASSLFPGTSGISYEQYF | TGTGCCAGCAGTTTATTTCCCGGGACTAGCGGGATATCCTACGAGCAGTACTTC
TRBJ2-3 | TRBV6-1 | NA | TRBD2 | CASSESARLAGEDTQYF | TGTGCCAGCAGTGAAAGCGCGAGACTAGCGGGAGAAGATACGCAGTATTTT
TRBJ2-7 | TRBV19 | NA | NA | CASSLDRRYGQYF | TGTGCCAGTAGTCTTGACAGGCGATATGGGCAGTACTTC
TRBJ2-6 | TRBV19 | few | NA | CASEVSGANVLTF | TGTGCCAGTGAAGTCTCTGGGGCCAACGTCCTGACTTTC
TRBJ1-1 | TRBV5-1 | NA | NA | CASSLVSHNTEAFF | TGCGCCAGCAGCTTGGTCAGCCACAACACTGAAGCTTTCTTT
TRBJ2-7 | TRBV7-6 | NA | NA | CASSPPGSEQYF | TGTGCCAGCAGCCCGCCGGGAAGCGAGCAGTACTTC
TRBJ2-7 | TRBV7-8 | NA | NA | CASSLGAGPYEQYF | TGTGCCAGCAGCTTAGGGGCAGGGCCCTACGAGCAGTACTTC
TRBJ2-2 | TRBV28 | NA | NA | CASAPHGTGELFF | TGTGCCAGCGCTCCTCACGGGACCGGGGAGCTGTTTTTT
TRBJ1-2 | TRBV29-1 | NA | NA | CGDRSDYGYTF | TGCGGCGACCGGTCGGATTATGGCTACACCTTC
TRBJ2-2 | TRBV6-6 | NA | NA | CASSRVGGALGELFF | TGTGCCAGCAGTCGGGTGGGGGGAGCCCTCGGGGAGCTGTTTTTT
TRBJ2-7 | TRBV6-6 | NA | NA | CASSSLTRSYEQYF | TGTGCCAGCAGTTCCCTCACCAGGTCCTACGAGCAGTACTTC
TRBJ2-5 | TRBV4-1 | NA | NA | CASSQDAAGWETQYF | TGCGCCAGCAGCCAAGATGCGGCGGGATGGGAGACCCAGTACTTC
TRBJ1-3 | TRBV21-1 | NA | NA | CASTRTVRRNTIYF | TGTGCCAGCACCAGGACGGTGAGAAGAAACACCATATATTTT
TRBJ2-3 | TRBV6-1 | NA | NA | CASRQGWGTDTQYF | TGTGCCAGCAGGCAAGGGTGGGGCACAGATACGCAGTATTTT
TRBJ2-7 | TRBV6-5 | NA | NA | CASKQGRASEQYF | TGTGCCAGCAAGCAGGGGAGGGCCAGTGAGCAGTACTTC
TRBJ1-1 | TRBV4-1 | once | NA | CASSQVLQGNTEAFF | TGCGCCAGCAGCCAAGTGTTGCAGGGGAACACTGAAGCTTTCTTT
TRBJ2-5 | TRBV16 | few | TRBD2 | CASSPTSGSQETQYF | TGTGCCAGCAGTCCGACTAGCGGGAGCCAAGAGACCCAGTACTTC
TRBJ1-5 | TRBV6-1 | few | NA | CASRGMVTNQPQHF | TGTGCCAGCAGGGGAATGGTCACCAATCAGCCCCAGCATTTT
TRBJ2-7 | TRBV11-2 | NA | TRBD2 | CASSLAGGAQFYEQYF | TGTGCCAGCAGCTTAGCGGGGGGGGCCCAATTCTACGAGCAGTACTTC
TRBJ2-2 | TRBV15 | NA | NA | CATSRTNTGELFF | TGTGCCACCAGCAGAACTAACACCGGGGAGCTGTTTTTT
TRBJ1-4 | TRBV4-2 | NA | NA | CASSQDGTRTNEKLFF | TGTGCCAGCAGCCAAGACGGGACACGAACTAATGAAAAACTGTTTTTT
TRBJ2-1 | TRBV9 | NA | NA | CASSSTNEQFF | TGTGCCAGCAGCTCCACAAATGAGCAGTTCTTC
TRBJ2-3 | TRBV7-8 | NA | NA | CASSLVNLAGTDTQYF | TGTGCCAGCAGCTTAGTGAACCTAGCAGGCACAGATACGCAGTATTTT
TRBJ2-1 | TRBV25-1 | NA | NA | CASSDGNKGDEQFF | TGTGCCAGCAGTGACGGCAATAAGGGGGATGAGCAGTTCTTC
TRBJ2-3 | TRBV11-3 | NA | NA | CASSLGGGDTDTQYF | TGTGCCAGCAGCTTAGGAGGGGGGGACACAGATACGCAGTATTTT
TRBJ1-5 | TRBV28 | NA | NA | CASIQTDSNQPQHF | TGTGCCAGCATTCAGACAGATAGCAATCAGCCCCAGCATTTT
TRBJ1-1 | TRBV11-2 | NA | TRBD1 | CASSSDRDRGPRGAFF | TGTGCCAGCAGCTCCGACCGGGACAGGGGGCCCCGGGGAGCTTTCTTT
TRBJ2-7 | TRBV10-3 | few | TRBD1 | CAISGQGQFYEQYF | TGTGCCATCAGTGGACAGGGCCAGTTCTACGAGCAGTACTTC
TRBJ2-7 | TRBV4-1 | NA | TRBD2 | CASSQEVRASGRVEQYF | TGCGCCAGCAGCCAAGAAGTAAGGGCTAGCGGGAGGGTAGAGCAGTACTTC
TRBJ2-7 | TRBV7-8 | NA | TRBD1 | CASSLSDRGGYEQYF | TGTGCCAGCAGCTTATCGGACAGGGGAGGTTACGAGCAGTACTTC
TRBJ2-7 | TRBV14 | NA | NA | CASSPRGAFIREQYF | TGTGCCAGCAGCCCCCGGGGCGCCTTCATAAGGGAGCAGTACTTC
TRBJ1-5 | TRBV19 | NA | NA | CASSIPDYSNQPQHF | TGTGCCAGTAGTATCCCCGACTATAGCAATCAGCCCCAGCATTTT
TRBJ1-1 | TRBV30 | NA | NA | CASSRGTEAFF | TGTGCCAGTTCAAGGGGCACTGAAGCTTTCTTT
TRBJ1-5 | TRBV28 | NA | NA | CASSFDRRYSNQPQHF | TGTGCCAGCAGTTTCGACAGGCGTTATAGCAATCAGCCCCAGCATTTT
TRBJ1-3 | TRBV2 | NA | NA | CASKGLKQGNTIYF | TGTGCCAGCAAGGGGTTAAAACAAGGAAACACCATATATTTT
TRBJ2-5 | TRBV27 | few | NA | CASSLGTDHTQYF | TGTGCCAGCAGTTTAGGGACGGACCATACCCAGTACTTC
TRBJ2-4 | TRBV6-5 | NA | TRBD2 | CASSPGGPIQNIQYF | TGTGCCAGCAGCCCGGGAGGGCCTATCCAAAACATTCAGTACTTC
TRBJ2-5 | TRBV10-3 | once | TRBD1 | CAITDRAQETQYF | TGTGCCATCACTGACAGGGCCCAAGAGACCCAGTACTTC
TRBJ2-2 | TRBV27 | NA | NA | CASSLGRNTGELFF | TGTGCCAGCAGTTTGGGACGGAACACCGGGGAGCTGTTTTTT
TRBJ1-1 | TRBV10-3 | NA | NA | CAISDDFFGQGKDTEAFF | TGTGCCATCAGTGATGACTTCTTCGGGCAGGGTAAGGACACTGAAGCTTTCTTT
TRBJ1-2 | TRBV13 | NA | TRBD1 | CASSFKQGANGYTF | TGTGCCAGCAGCTTTAAACAGGGGGCCAATGGCTACACCTTC
TRBJ1-1 | TRBV5-4 | NA | NA | CASSRHPGANTEAFF | TGTGCCAGCAGCCGCCATCCGGGGGCGAACACTGAAGCTTTCTTT